This TCR beta chain was observed in a study of blood T cell repertoires in COVID-19. Looking at the study overall: Whether acute or convalescent, the COVID-19 samples came from the United States, Italy and Spain. Sources were T cells, B-cell-depleted T cells, or PBMCs; the material itself was cDNA or gDNA.

This clone appeared once. Original data processing: Amplification of reference gene primers was used by the study to estimate nucleated cell counts. The repertoire was sequenced with immunoSEQ multiplex PCR; TCRdb's copy has only in-frame clones and lacks some. That table furnishes V, J and clone size, whereas the DNA furnished D and trimming. The data hold 100,000 to 150,000 clones, with roughly 84% observed a single time. This CDR3 region has 16 residues. Germline V gene data show CDR1 as KGHSH and CDR2 as LQKENI. V dropped 5 bases and J dropped 5; count of bases not matched to a gene: 13. This TCR was recovered from a woman aged 25-40 years who had recovered from COVID-19. Sequenced sample: peripheral blood. This rearrangement joins TRBV18 to TRBJ2-5; 8 bases match TRBD2. The CDR3 protein is CASSSRTSSVEETQYF. CDR3 DNA: TGTGCCAGCTCATCAAGGACTAGCAGCGTGGAGGAGACCCAGTACTTC.